The clone carrying this TCR beta chain was seen at least ten times. This sample was taken from a study of Graves' ophthalmopathy and Graves' hyperthyroidism. The CDR3 extends over 15 amino acids. Germline V CDR1 and CDR2: MNHNS, SASEGT. V was pared by 2 bases and J by 1 base, with 11 bases between. RNA transcripts yielded amplified TCR beta CDR3 regions. First-round RT-PCR relied on HTBI primers, and a second-round multiplex PCR came next. TCRdb analysed the multiplex PCR reads with MiXCR anew, one entry per CDR3 protein. The sample holds under 350,000 distinct CDR3 sequences; under 20% are singletons and the top ten take 12%. Those donors who had ophthalmopathy presented with moderate-to-severe activity, a CAS of ≥3, a NOSPECS of ≥4 and a duration under 3 months. The PBMCs had their origin in around 9.1 ml of fresh peripheral blood.

The chain combines TRBV6-1 with TRBJ1-1; perhaps TRBD1 as D (6 bases). The receptor was isolated from an adult man with Graves' ophthalmopathy. The sample comprised peripheral blood. The CDR3 spells CASSEPQGQNTEAFF. For the CDR3, the DNA is TGTGCCAGCAGTGAACCACAGGGACAGAACACTGAAGCTTTCTTT.